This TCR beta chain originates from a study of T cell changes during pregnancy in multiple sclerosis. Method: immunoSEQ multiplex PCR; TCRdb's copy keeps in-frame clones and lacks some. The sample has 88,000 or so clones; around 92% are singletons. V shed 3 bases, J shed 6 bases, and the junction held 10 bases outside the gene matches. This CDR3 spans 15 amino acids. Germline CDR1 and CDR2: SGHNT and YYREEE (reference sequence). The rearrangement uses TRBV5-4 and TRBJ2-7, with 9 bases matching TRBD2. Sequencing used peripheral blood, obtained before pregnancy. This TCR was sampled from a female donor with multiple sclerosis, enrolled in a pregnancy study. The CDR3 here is CASSSFLAGTGEQYF. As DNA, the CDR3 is TGTGCCAGCAGCTCGTTCCTAGCGGGGACGGGCGAGCAGTACTTC.